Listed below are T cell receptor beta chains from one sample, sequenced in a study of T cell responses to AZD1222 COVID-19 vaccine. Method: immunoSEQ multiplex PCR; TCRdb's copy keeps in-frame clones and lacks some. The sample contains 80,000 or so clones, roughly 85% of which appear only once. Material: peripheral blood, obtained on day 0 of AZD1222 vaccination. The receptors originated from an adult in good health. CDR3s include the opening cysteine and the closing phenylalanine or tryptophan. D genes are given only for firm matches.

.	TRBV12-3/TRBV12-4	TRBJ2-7	CASSLGQEQYF
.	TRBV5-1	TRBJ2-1	CASRATSLTGNEQFF
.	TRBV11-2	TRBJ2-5	CASSPNSLETQYF
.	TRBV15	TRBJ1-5	CATSRDETGEHF
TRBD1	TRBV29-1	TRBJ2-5	CSVERQGAGETQYF
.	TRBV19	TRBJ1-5	CASSRQDSNQPQHF
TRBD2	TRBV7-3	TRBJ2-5	CASSPTSSGRAGEQETQYF
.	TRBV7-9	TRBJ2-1	CASSLFRGSYNEQFF
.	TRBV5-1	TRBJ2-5	CASSLATGLQETQYF
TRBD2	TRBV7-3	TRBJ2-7	CASSLAGGYEQYF
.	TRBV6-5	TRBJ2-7	CATRAPTYYEQYF
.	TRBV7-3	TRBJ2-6	CASSPDPLSGANVLTF
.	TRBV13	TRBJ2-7	CASSLRGREQYF
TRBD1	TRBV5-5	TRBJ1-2	CASRGTEFYGYTF
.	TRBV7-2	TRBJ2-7	CASSSTGGDYEQYF